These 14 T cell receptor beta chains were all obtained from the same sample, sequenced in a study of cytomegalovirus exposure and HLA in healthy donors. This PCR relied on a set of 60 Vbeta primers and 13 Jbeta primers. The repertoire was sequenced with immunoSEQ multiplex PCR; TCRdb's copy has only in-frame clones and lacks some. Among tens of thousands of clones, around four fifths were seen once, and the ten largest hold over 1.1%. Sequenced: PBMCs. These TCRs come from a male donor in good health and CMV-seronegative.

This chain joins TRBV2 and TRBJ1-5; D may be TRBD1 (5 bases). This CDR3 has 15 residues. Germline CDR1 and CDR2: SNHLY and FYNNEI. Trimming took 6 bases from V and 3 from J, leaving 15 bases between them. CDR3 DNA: TGTGCCAGCAGACCCGCCGACAGTAACAATCAGCCCCAGCATTTT. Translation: CASRPADSNNQPQHF. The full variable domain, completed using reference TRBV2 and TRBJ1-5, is EPEVTQTPSHQVTQMGQEVILRCVPISNHLYFYWYRQILGQKVEFLVSFYNNEISEKSEIFDDQFSVERPDGSNFTLKIRSTKLEDSAMYFCASRPADSNNQPQHFGDGTRLSIL.

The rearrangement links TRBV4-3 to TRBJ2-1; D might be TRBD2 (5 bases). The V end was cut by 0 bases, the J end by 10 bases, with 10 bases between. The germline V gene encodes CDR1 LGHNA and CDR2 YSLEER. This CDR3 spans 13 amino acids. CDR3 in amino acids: CASSQDSQREQFF. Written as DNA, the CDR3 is TGCGCCAGCAGCCAAGACTCTCAGCGGGAGCAGTTCTTC.

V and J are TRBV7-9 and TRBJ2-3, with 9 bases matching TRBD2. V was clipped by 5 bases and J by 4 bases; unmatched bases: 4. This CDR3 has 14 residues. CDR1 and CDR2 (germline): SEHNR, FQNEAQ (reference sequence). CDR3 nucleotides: TGTGCCAGCAGCCGGACTAGCGAAGCAGATACGCAGTATTTT. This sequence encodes CASSRTSEADTQYF.

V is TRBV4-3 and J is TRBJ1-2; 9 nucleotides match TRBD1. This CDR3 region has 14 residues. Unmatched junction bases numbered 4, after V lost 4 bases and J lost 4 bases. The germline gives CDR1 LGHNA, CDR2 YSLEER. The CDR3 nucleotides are TGCGCCAGCAGCCCGGGACAGGGCATCTATGGCTACACCTTC. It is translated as CASSPGQGIYGYTF.

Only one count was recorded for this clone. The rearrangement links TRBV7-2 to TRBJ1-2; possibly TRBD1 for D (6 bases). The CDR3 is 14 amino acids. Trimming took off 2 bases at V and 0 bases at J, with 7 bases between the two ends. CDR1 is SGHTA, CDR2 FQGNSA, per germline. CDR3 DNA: TGTGCCAGCAGCTTAAGGGACACTAACTATGGCTACACCTTC. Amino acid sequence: CASSLRDTNYGYTF.

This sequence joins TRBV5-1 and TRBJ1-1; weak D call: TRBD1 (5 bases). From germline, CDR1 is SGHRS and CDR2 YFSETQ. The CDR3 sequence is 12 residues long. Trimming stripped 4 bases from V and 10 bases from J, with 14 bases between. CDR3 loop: CASSVAGNGAFF. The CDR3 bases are TGCGCCAGCAGCGTCGCAGGGAACGGAGCTTTCTTT.

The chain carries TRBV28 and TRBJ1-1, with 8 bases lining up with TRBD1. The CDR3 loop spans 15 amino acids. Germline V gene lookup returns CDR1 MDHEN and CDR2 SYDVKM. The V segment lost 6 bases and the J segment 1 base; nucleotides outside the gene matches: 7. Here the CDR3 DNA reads TGTGCCAGCAGGATCTGGACAGGGAAGAACACTGAAGCTTTCTTT. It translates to CASRIWTGKNTEAFF.

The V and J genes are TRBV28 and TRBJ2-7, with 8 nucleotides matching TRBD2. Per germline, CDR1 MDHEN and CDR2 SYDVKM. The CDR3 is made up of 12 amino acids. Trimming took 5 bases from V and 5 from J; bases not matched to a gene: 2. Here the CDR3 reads CASSRGGDEQYF. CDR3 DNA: TGTGCCAGCAGTCGGGGGGGCGACGAGCAGTACTTC.

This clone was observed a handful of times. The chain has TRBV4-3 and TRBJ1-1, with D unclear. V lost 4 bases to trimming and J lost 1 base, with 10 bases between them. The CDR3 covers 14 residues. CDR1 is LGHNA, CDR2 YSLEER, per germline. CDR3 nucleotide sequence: TGCGCCAGCAGCCCCCGCGGGCCGAACACTGAAGCTTTCTTT. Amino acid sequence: CASSPRGPNTEAFF.

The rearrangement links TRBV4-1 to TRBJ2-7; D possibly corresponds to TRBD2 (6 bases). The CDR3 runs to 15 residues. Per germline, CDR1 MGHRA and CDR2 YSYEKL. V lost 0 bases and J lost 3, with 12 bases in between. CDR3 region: CASSQEEGVFYEQYF. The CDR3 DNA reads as TGCGCCAGCAGCCAAGAGGAGGGAGTCTTCTACGAGCAGTACTTC.

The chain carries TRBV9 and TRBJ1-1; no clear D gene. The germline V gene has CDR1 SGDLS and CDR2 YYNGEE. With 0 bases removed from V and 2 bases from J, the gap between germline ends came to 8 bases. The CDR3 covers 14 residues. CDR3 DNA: TGTGCCAGCAGCGTAGAACAACCCAACACTGAAGCTTTCTTT. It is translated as CASSVEQPNTEAFF.

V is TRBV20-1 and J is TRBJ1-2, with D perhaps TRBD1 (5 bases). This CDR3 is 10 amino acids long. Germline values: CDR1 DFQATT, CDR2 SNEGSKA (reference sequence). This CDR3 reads CSTGGYGYTF. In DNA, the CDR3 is TGCAGCACGGGGGGGTATGGCTACACCTTC.

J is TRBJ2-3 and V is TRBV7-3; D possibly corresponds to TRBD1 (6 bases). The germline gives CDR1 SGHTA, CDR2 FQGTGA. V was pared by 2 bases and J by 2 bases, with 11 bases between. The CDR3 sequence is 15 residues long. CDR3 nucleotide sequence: TGTGCCAGCAGCTTAGGCAGGGGTTCCACAGATACGCAGTATTTT. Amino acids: CASSLGRGSTDTQYF.

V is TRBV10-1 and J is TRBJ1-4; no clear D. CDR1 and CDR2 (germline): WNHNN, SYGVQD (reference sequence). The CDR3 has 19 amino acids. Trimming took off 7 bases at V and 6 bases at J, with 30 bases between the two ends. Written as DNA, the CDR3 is TGCGCCAGCATGCCTTCCCAGCCCAGCTCCCGAAGGAGGGATGAAAAACTGTTTTTT. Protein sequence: CASMPSQPSSRRRDEKLFF.